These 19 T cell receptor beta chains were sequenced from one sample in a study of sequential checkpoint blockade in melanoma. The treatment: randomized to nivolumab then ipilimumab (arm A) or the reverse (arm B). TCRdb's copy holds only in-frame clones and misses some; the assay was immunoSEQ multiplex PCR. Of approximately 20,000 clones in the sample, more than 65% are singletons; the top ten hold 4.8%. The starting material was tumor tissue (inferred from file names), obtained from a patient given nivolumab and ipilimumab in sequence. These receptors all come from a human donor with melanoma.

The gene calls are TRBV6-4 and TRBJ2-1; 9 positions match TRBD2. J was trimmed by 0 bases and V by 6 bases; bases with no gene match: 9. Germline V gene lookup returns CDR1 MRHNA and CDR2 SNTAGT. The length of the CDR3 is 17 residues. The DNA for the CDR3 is TGTGCCAGCAGACACACTCGCGGGGGGGGCTCCTACAATGAGCAGTTCTTC. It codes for CASRHTRGGGSYNEQFF.

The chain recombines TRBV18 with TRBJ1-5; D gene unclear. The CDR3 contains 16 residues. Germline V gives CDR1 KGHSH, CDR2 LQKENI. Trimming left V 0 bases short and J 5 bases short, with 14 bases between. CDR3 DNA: TGTGCCAGCTCACCACCCGGCGGCGACCTTTATCAGCCCCAGCATTTT. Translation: CASSPPGGDLYQPQHF.

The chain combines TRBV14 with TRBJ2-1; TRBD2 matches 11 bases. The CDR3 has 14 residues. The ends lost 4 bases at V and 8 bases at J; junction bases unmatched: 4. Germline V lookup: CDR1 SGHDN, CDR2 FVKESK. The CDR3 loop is CASSLAGGLDEQFF. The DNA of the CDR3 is TGTGCCAGCAGCCTAGCGGGGGGGCTGGATGAGCAGTTCTTC.

This CDR3 is CASSQGAPGLRGGELFF. CDR3 DNA sequence: TGTGCCAGCAGCCAAGGGGCACCGGGACTCCGGGGTGGGGAGCTGTTTTTT. The chain joins TRBV7-6 to TRBJ2-2, with a possible D match to TRBD2 (6 bases). Germline-derived CDR1 and CDR2 are SGHVS and FNYEAQ. V lost 5 bases and J 8 bases, leaving 24 bases between the germline ends. The CDR3 length is 17 residues.

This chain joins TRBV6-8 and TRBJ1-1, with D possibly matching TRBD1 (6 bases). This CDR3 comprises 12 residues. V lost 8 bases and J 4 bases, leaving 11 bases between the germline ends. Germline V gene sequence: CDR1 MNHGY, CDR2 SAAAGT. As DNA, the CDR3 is TGTGCCAGCCAGGGGTTTGGCACTGAAGCTTTCTTT. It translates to CASQGFGTEAFF.

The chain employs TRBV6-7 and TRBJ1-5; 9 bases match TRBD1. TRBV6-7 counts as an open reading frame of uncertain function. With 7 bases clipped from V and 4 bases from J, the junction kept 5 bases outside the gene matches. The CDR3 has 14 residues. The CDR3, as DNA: TGTGCCAGCACCGGACAGGGGAGAAATCAGCCCCAGCATTTT. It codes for CASTGQGRNQPQHF.

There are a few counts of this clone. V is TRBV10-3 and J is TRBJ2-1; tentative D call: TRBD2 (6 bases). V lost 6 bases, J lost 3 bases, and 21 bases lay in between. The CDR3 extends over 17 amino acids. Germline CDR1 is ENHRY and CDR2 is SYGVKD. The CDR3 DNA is TGTGCCATCAGGGCTGAGGGAAGCGGGCTTCGCTACAATGAGCAGTTCTTC. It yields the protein CAIRAEGSGLRYNEQFF.

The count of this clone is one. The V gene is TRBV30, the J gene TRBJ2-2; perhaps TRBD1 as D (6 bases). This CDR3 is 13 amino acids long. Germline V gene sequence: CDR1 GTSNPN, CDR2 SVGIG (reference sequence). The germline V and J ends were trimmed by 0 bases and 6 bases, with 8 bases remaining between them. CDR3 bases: TGTGCCTGGAGTGTACAGGGTTCCGGGGAGCTGTTTTTT. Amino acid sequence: CAWSVQGSGELFF.

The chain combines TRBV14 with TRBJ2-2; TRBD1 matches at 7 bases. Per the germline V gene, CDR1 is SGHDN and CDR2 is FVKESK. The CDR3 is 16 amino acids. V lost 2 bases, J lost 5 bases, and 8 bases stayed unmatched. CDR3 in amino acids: CASSQIQGWLTGELFF. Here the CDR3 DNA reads TGTGCCAGCAGCCAAATACAGGGGTGGTTAACCGGGGAGCTGTTTTTT.

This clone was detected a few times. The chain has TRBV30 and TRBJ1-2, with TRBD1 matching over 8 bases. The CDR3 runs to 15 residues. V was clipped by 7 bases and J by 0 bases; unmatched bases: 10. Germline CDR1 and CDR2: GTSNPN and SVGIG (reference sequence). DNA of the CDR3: TGTGCCTCCTATCGTGGACAGGGCGCTAACTATGGCTACACCTTC. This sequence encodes CASYRGQGANYGYTF.

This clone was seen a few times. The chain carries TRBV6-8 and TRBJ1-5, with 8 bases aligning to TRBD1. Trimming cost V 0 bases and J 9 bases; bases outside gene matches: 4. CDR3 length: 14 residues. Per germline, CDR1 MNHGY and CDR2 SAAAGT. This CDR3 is CASSYSTGEWPQHF. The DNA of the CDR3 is TGTGCCAGCAGTTACTCGACAGGGGAATGGCCCCAGCATTTT.

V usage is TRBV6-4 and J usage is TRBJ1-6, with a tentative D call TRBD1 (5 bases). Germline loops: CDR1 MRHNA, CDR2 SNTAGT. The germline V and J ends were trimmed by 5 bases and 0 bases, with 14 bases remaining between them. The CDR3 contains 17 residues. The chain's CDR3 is CASSMGTASSYNSPLHF. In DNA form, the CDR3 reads TGTGCCAGCAGTATGGGGACGGCTAGCTCCTATAATTCACCCCTCCACTTT.

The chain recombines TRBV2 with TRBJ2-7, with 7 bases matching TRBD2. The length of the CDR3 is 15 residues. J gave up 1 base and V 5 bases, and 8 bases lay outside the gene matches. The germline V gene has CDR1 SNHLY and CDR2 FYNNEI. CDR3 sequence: CASSLWGGKSYEQYF. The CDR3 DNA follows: TGTGCCAGCAGTTTGTGGGGGGGGAAGTCCTACGAGCAGTACTTC.

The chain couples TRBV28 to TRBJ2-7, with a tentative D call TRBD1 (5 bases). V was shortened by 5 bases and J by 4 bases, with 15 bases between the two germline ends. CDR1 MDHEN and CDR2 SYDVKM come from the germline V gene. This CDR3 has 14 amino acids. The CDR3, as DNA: TGTGCCAGCAGTCTATCAATGACAGCTTACGAGCAGTACTTC. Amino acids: CASSLSMTAYEQYF.

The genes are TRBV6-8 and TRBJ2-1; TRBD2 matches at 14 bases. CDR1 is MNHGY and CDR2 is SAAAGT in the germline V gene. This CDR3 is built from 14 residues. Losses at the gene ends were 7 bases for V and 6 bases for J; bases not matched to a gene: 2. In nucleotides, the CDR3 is TGTGCCAGCACAGGACTAGCGGGAGGCAATGAGCAGTTCTTC. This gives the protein CASTGLAGGNEQFF.

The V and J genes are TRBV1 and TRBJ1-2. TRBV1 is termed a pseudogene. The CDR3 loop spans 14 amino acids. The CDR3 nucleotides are TGCGCCAGCAGCCCAGGAGGGGGGGCGCTTGGCTACACCTTC. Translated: CASSPGGGALGYTF.

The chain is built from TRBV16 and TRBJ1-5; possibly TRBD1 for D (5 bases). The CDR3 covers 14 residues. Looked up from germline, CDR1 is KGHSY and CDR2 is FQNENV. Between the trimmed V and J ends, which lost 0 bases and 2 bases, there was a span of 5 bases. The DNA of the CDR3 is TGTGCCAGCAGCCAATCAGGGGGCAATCAGCCCCAGCATTTT. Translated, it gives CASSQSGGNQPQHF.

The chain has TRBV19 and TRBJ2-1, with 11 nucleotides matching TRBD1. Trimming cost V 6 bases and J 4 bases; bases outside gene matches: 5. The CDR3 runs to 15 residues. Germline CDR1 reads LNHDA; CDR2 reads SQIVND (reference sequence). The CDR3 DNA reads TGTGCCAGTAGACTCGGGACAGGGGGATACAATGAGCAGTTCTTC. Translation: CASRLGTGGYNEQFF.

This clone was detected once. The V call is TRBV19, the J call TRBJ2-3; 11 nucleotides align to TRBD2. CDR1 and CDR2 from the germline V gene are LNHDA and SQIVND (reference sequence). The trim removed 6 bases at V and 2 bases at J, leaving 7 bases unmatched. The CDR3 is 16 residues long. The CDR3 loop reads CASSFLAGGNTDTQYF. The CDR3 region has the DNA TGTGCCAGTAGCTTCCTAGCGGGGGGAAACACAGATACGCAGTATTTT.